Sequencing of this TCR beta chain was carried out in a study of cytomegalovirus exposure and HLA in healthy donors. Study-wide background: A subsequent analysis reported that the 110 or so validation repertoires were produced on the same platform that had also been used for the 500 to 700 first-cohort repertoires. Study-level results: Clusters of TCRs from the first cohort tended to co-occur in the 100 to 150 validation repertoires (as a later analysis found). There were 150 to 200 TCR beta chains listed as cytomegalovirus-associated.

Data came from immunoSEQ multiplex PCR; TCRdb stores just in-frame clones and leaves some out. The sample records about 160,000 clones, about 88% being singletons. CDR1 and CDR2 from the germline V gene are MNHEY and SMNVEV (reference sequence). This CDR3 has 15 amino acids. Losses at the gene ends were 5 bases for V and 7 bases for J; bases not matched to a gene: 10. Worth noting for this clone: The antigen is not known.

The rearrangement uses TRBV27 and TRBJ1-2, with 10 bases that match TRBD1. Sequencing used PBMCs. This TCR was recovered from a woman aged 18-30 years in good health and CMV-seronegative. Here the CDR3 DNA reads TGTGCCAGCAGTCCAATGACAGGGGGCGCGGGTGGCTACACCTTC. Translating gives CASSPMTGGAGGYTF.